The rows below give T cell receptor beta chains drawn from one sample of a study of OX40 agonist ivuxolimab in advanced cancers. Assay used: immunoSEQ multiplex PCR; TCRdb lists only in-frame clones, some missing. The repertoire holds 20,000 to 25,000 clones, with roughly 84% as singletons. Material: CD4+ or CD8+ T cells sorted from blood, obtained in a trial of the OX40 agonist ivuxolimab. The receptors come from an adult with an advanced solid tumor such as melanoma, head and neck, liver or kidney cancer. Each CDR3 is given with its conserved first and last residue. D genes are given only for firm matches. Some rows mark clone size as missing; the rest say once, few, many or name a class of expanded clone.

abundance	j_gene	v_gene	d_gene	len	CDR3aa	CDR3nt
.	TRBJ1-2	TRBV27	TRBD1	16	CASSFDRGLGLYGYTF	TGTGCCAGCAGTTTCGACAGGGGCCTAGGACTATATGGCTACACCTTC
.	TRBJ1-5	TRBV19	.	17	CASSIGRGRASNQPQHF	TGTGCCAGTAGTATAGGGCGGGGGAGGGCGAGCAATCAGCCCCAGCATTTT
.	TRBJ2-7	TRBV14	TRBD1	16	CASSRIGTDISYEQYF	TGTGCCAGCAGCCGAATCGGGACAGATATTTCCTACGAGCAGTACTTC
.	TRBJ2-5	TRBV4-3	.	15	CASSQTHSGQETQYF	TGCGCCAGCAGCCAAACCCACAGTGGTCAAGAGACCCAGTACTTC
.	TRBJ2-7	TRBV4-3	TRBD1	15	CASAPGTGEAYEQYF	TGCGCCAGCGCCCCCGGGACAGGCGAAGCCTACGAGCAGTACTTC
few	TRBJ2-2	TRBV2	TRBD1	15	CASSSGTALAGELFF	TGTGCCAGCAGTTCCGGGACAGCCCTGGCGGGGGAGCTGTTTTTT
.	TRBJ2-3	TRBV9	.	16	CASSGLIGAGADTQYF	TGTGCCAGCAGCGGTTTAATAGGGGCTGGGGCAGATACGCAGTATTTT
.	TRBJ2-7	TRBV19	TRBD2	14	CASQPGLGTYEQYF	TGTGCCAGCCAACCGGGACTAGGGACTTACGAGCAGTACTTC
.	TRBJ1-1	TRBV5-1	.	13	CASSLSTNTEAFF	TGCGCCAGCAGCCTTTCCACAAACACTGAAGCTTTCTTT
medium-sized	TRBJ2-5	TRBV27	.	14	CASSLVPGTETQYF	TGTGCCAGCAGTTTAGTTCCGGGGACAGAGACCCAGTACTTC
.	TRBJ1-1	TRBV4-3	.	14	CASSQDIRPTEAFF	TGCGCCAGCAGCCAAGATATCCGCCCCACTGAAGCTTTCTTT
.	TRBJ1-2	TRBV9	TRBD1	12	CASSGDRDGYTF	TGTGCCAGCAGCGGCGACAGGGACGGCTACACCTTC
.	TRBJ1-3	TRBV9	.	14	CASSVGESGPPIYF	TGTGCCAGCAGCGTAGGGGAATCGGGACCCCCCATATATTTT
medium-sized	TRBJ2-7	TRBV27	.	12	CASSPQGGEQYF	TGTGCCAGCAGCCCTCAGGGGGGCGAGCAGTACTTC
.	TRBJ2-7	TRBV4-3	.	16	CASSQGIRTSSYEQYF	TGCGCCAGCAGCCAAGGGATAAGGACCTCCTCCTACGAGCAGTACTTC
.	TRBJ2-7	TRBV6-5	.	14	CASRRETGWYEQYF	TGTGCCAGCAGAAGAGAAACAGGGTGGTACGAGCAGTACTTC
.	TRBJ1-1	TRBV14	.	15	CASSQDQRGGTEAFF	TGTGCCAGCAGCCAAGATCAAAGGGGGGGGACTGAAGCTTTCTTT
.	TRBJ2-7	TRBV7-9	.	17	CASSKGSGGRISYEQYF	TGTGCCAGCAGCAAAGGGTCGGGGGGCCGAATCTCCTACGAGCAGTACTTC
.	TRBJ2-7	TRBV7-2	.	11	CASSLSREQYF	TGTGCCAGCAGCTTATCGCGCGAGCAGTACTTC
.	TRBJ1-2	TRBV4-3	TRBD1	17	CASSQEGVGTGDYGYTF	TGCGCCAGCAGCCAAGAAGGTGTGGGGACAGGGGACTATGGCTACACCTTC
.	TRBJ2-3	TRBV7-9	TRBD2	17	CASSLLLAGAYTDTQYF	TGTGCCAGCAGCTTGTTACTAGCGGGGGCCTACACAGATACGCAGTATTTT
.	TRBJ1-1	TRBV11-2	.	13	CASSVGAGAEAFF	TGTGCCAGCAGCGTGGGGGCGGGGGCTGAAGCTTTCTTT
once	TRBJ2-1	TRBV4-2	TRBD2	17	CASSQSTGTSGDDEQFF	TGTGCCAGCAGCCAGAGTACCGGGACTAGCGGGGACGATGAGCAGTTCTTC
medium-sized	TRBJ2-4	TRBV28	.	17	CASSSERQILAKNIQYF	TGTGCCAGCAGTTCGGAGAGACAGATCCTAGCCAAAAACATTCAGTACTTC
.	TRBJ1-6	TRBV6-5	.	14	CASRAGSYNSPLHF	TGTGCCAGCAGGGCCGGGTCATATAATTCACCCCTCCACTTT
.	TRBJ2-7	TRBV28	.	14	CASRRLPSSYEQYF	TGTGCCAGCAGAAGGCTCCCGAGCTCCTACGAGCAGTACTTC
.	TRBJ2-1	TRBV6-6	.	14	CASSLTEGYNEQFF	TGTGCCAGCAGCCTGACAGAGGGATACAATGAGCAGTTCTTC
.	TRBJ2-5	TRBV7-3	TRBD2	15	CASSVSGGVRETQYF	TGTGCCAGCAGCGTCTCGGGGGGAGTTCGTGAGACCCAGTACTTC
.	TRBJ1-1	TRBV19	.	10	CATQGTEAFF	TGTGCCACTCAGGGGACTGAAGCTTTCTTT
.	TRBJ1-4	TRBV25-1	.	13	CASSDPQGGKLFF	TGTGCCAGCAGTGACCCTCAAGGCGGGAAACTGTTTTTT
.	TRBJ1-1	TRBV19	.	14	CATTPRRRDTEAFF	TGTGCCACCACCCCCCGGAGAAGGGACACTGAAGCTTTCTTT
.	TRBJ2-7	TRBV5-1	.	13	CASSLRGSYEQYF	TGCGCCAGCAGCTTGCGGGGGTCCTACGAGCAGTACTTC
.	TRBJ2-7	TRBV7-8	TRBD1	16	CASSLSGRTGYHEQYF	TGTGCCAGCAGCTTATCCGGACGGACAGGGTACCACGAGCAGTACTTC
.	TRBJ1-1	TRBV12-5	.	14	CASRSVQRFTEAFF	TGTGCTAGTCGATCGGTCCAAAGGTTCACTGAAGCTTTCTTT
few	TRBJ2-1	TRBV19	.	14	CASSIISSGNEQFF	TGTGCCAGTAGTATTATTTCTTCGGGGAATGAGCAGTTCTTC
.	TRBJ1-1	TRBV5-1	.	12	CASSFDYTEAFF	TGCGCCAGCAGCTTCGACTACACTGAAGCTTTCTTT
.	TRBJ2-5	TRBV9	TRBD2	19	CASSVPRSSAGGGQETQYF	TGTGCCAGCAGCGTACCCAGATCCTCGGCGGGGGGTGGCCAAGAGACCCAGTACTTC
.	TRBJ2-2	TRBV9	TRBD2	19	CASSVPRNSGGENTGELFF	TGTGCCAGCAGCGTCCCGAGAAATAGCGGGGGAGAGAACACCGGGGAGCTGTTTTTT
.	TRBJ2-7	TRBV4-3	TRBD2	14	CASSAGTSSYEQYF	TGCGCCAGCAGCGCCGGGACTAGCTCCTACGAGCAGTACTTC
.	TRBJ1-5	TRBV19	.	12	CASKIGSQPQHF	TGTGCCAGTAAAATTGGGTCGCAGCCCCAGCATTTT
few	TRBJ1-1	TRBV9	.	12	CASSVGKDEAFF	TGTGCCAGCAGCGTAGGTAAGGATGAAGCTTTCTTT
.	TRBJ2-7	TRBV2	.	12	CASSGGTREQYF	TGTGCCAGCAGTGGTGGGACTCGCGAGCAGTACTTC
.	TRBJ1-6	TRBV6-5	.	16	CASSYPRGGENSPLHF	TGTGCCAGCAGTTATCCCCGAGGCGGGGAAAATTCACCCCTCCACTTT
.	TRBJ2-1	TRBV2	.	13	CASSGEGVPEQFF	TGTGCCAGCAGTGGGGAGGGGGTCCCCGAGCAGTTCTTC
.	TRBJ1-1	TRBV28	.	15	CASRPLTDMNTEAFF	TGTGCCAGCAGACCCCTGACGGACATGAACACTGAAGCTTTCTTT
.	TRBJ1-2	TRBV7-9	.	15	CAITKLGGRGNGYTF	TGTGCCATCACCAAGTTGGGGGGCAGGGGTAATGGCTACACCTTC
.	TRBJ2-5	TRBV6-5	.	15	CASSLGGGDQETQYF	TGTGCCAGCAGTTTGGGAGGGGGAGACCAAGAGACCCAGTACTTC
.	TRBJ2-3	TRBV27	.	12	CASSSTTDTQYF	TGTGCCAGCAGTTCCACCACAGATACGCAGTATTTT
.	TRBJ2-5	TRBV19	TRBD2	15	CASSRGGGGQETQYF	TGTGCCAGTAGTCGGGGGGGAGGGGGCCAAGAGACCCAGTACTTC